The 30 T cell receptor beta chains below were found in one sample sequenced in a study of CD8 T cells in ankylosing spondylitis. Study observations and caveats: It appeared that ankylosing spondylitis blood was characterized by a TCR beta motif of several highly homologous variants.

These receptors have no identified antigens. TCRdb independently ran MiXCR on the 5' RACE reads; one entry per CDR3 protein. This table holds over 400,000 distinct CDR3 sequences, 25% to 30% found once. The sequenced sample was blood, either unsorted or a sorted T cell fraction (not recorded which). The origin of the receptors is a male donor with ankylosing spondylitis.

This chain uses TRBV7-2 with TRBJ2-4; no firm D call. CDR1 is SGHTA, CDR2 FQGNSA, per germline. V lost 1 base and J 0 bases, leaving 7 bases between the germline ends. This CDR3 region has 15 residues. The CDR3 region has the DNA TGTGCCAGCAGCTTAGTCCTCGGAGCCAAAAACATTCAGTACTTC. Protein sequence: CASSLVLGAKNIQYF.

This clonotype was seen only a few times. The chain carries TRBV7-6 and TRBJ1-1, with D possibly TRBD1 on 6 matching bases. The V gene lost 1 base and the J gene lost 5 bases, with 14 bases spanning the gap. From germline, CDR1 is SGHVS and CDR2 FNYEAQ. The CDR3 totals 15 residues. The CDR3, as DNA: TGTGCCAGCAGCTTAGTTGGGGGGCGCATTACTGAAGCTTTCTTT. It specifies CASSLVGGRITEAFF.

The V gene is TRBV7-9, the J gene TRBJ1-2; 7 nucleotides align to TRBD1. Unmatched junction bases numbered 10, after V lost 5 bases and J lost 4 bases. The CDR3 has 15 residues. Germline V gives CDR1 SEHNR, CDR2 FQNEAQ (reference sequence). In DNA, the CDR3 is TGTGCCAGCAGCCGAGGGGGCGCCTTTAGCTATGGCTACACCTTC. Translation gives CASSRGGAFSYGYTF.

The V and J genes are TRBV19 and TRBJ2-7; 13 nucleotides agree with TRBD2. The CDR3 sequence is 16 residues long. The V gene end was trimmed by 3 bases and the J gene end by 7 bases; junction bases not matched to a gene: 9. Germline CDR1 and CDR2: LNHDA and SQIVND (reference sequence). CDR3: CASSIAGLAGTDEQYF. Written as DNA, the CDR3 is TGTGCCAGTAGTATCGCGGGACTAGCGGGAACGGATGAGCAGTACTTC.

This clonotype has just a few counts. The chain links TRBV20-1 to TRBJ2-3; TRBD2 agrees at 8 bases. CDR1 and CDR2 from the germline V gene are DFQATT and SNEGSKA (reference sequence). The CDR3 totals 13 residues. V dropped 6 bases and J dropped 2; count of bases not matched to a gene: 4. CDR3 coding DNA: TGCAGTGCGAGTAGCGGGGTCACAGATACGCAGTATTTT. It encodes CSASSGVTDTQYF.

This clonotype was seen once. The CDR3 reads CASSMTATNEKLFF. The CDR3 region has the DNA TGTGCCAGTAGTATGACAGCAACTAATGAAAAACTGTTTTTT. The chain combines TRBV19 with TRBJ1-4; maybe TRBD1 (5 bases). With 3 bases removed from V and 0 bases from J, the gap between germline ends came to 5 bases. The germline V gene has CDR1 LNHDA and CDR2 SQIVND (reference sequence). This CDR3 is built from 14 residues.

This chain uses TRBV3-1 with TRBJ2-2; TRBD1 matches at 11 bases. V was clipped by 3 bases and J by 7 bases; unmatched bases: 4. This CDR3 contains 15 residues. The V gene's germline CDR1 is LGHDT and CDR2 YNNKEL (reference sequence). The chain's CDR3 is CASSHGQGAGGELFF. The DNA of the CDR3 is TGTGCCAGCAGCCACGGACAGGGGGCAGGCGGGGAGCTGTTTTTT.

This chain joins TRBV18 and TRBJ1-2; no definite D call. Germline-derived CDR1 and CDR2 are KGHSH and LQKENI. Trimming pared 2 bases from V and 3 bases from J, leaving 10 bases between. This CDR3 has 14 amino acids. CDR3 sequence: CASSPRAADYGYTF. In nucleotides, the CDR3 is TGTGCCAGCTCACCAAGGGCAGCAGACTATGGCTACACCTTC.

The chain combines TRBV6-5 with TRBJ1-2; TRBD1 matches 8 bases. The CDR3 loop spans 15 amino acids. Germline V gene sequence: CDR1 MNHEY, CDR2 SVGAGI. V was clipped by 0 bases and J by 8 bases; unmatched bases: 8. The CDR3 coding sequence is TGTGCCAGCAGTTACTCTGGACAGGGCCCCTCGGGCTACACCTTC. Its protein is CASSYSGQGPSGYTF.

This clonotype came up a few times. J is TRBJ2-5 and V is TRBV12-3 or TRBV12-4, with a possible D match to TRBD1 (6 bases). Trimming left V 4 bases short and J 0 bases short, with 12 bases between. This CDR3 is 15 amino acids long. The CDR3 nucleotides read TGTGCCAGCAGTTCCGGGACAAGGTACCAAGAGACCCAGTACTTC. Its protein product is CASSSGTRYQETQYF.

The CDR3 sequence: CASTSGGNYGYTF. The CDR3 DNA is TGTGCCAGCACCTCGGGGGGTAACTATGGCTACACCTTC. The chain joins TRBV7-2 to TRBJ1-2; D possibly corresponds to TRBD1 (5 bases). V was clipped by 7 bases and J by 1 base, with 10 bases between them. The CDR3 is 13 amino acids. Germline V gives CDR1 SGHTA, CDR2 FQGNSA.

This chain links TRBV7-2 with TRBJ1-2; 8 bases fit TRBD1. The CDR3 sequence is 14 residues long. V shed 0 bases, J shed 7 bases, and the junction held 4 bases outside the gene matches. Germline assignment: CDR1 SGHTA and CDR2 FQGNSA. The DNA of the CDR3 is TGTGCCAGCAGCTTAGCCCCAGGGGGCTTTGGCTACACCTTC. It is translated as CASSLAPGGFGYTF.

The CDR3 coding sequence is TGTGCCAGCAGGGTGACGTTAGATACGCAGTATTTT. As protein: CASRVTLDTQYF. This chain connects TRBV7-9 to TRBJ2-3; no clear D. This CDR3 spans 12 amino acids. V lost 6 bases and J 5 bases, leaving 9 bases between the germline ends. CDR1 is SEHNR and CDR2 is FQNEAQ in the germline V gene (reference sequence). The full variable domain, with the rest looked up from reference TRBV7-9 and TRBJ2-3, is DTGVSQNPRHKITKRGQNVTFRCDPISEHNRLYWYRQTLGQGPEFLTYFQNEAQLEKSRLLSDRFSAERPKGSFSTLEIQRTEQGDSAMYLCASRVTLDTQYFGPGTRLTVL.

The chain couples TRBV24-1 to TRBJ2-7, with unresolved D. CDR3 size: 15 residues. Looked up from germline, CDR1 is KGHDR and CDR2 is SFDVKD. V dropped 0 bases and J dropped 2 bases, with 10 bases sitting between them. CDR3 bases: TGTGCCACCAGTGATTTGCTCACGCCAACCTACGAGCAGTACGTC. Its translation: CATSDLLTPTYEQYV.

This clonotype was seen at least ten times. J is TRBJ2-1 and V is TRBV5-1, with D unresolved. Germline CDR1 reads SGHRS; CDR2 reads YFSETQ. The CDR3 consists of 12 residues. V lost 5 bases and J lost 8, with 11 bases in between. The CDR3 loop reads CASRRSNDEQFF. In DNA form, the CDR3 reads TGCGCCAGCAGAAGGTCTAATGATGAGCAGTTCTTC.

This sequence joins TRBV5-1 and TRBJ2-2; 10 nucleotides agree with TRBD1. CDR1 SGHRS and CDR2 YFSETQ come from the germline V gene. The CDR3 has 16 amino acids. Trimming removed 1 base from V and 5 bases from J; junction bases left unmatched: 5. CDR3 coding DNA: TGCGCCAGCAGCTTGTCGACAGGGGGCTTTACCGGGGAGCTGTTTTTT. It is translated as CASSLSTGGFTGELFF.

CDR3 protein: CSVEDRPDGTQYF. CDR3 coding DNA: TGCAGCGTTGAAGATCGACCGGACGGGACCCAGTACTTC. V is TRBV29-1 and J is TRBJ2-5, with D unresolved. V gave up 0 bases and J gave up 7 bases, with 12 bases separating them. The CDR3 contains 13 residues. Germline V lookup: CDR1 SQVTM, CDR2 ANQGSEA.

The chain has TRBV12-3 or TRBV12-4 and TRBJ2-1; 11 nucleotides match TRBD2. This CDR3 comprises 13 residues. The V gene end was trimmed by 2 bases and the J gene end by 14 bases; junction bases not matched to a gene: 5. The CDR3 DNA reads as TGTGCCAGCAGTTTACGGGGTAGCGGGAGGGAGTTCTTC. Residues: CASSLRGSGREFF.

CDR3 sequence: CATKRSAGSQETQYF. CDR3 nucleotides: TGTGCCACCAAACGATCGGCGGGTTCACAAGAGACCCAGTACTTC. The chain employs TRBV7-2 and TRBJ2-5; possibly TRBD2 for D (5 bases). The germline V gene encodes CDR1 SGHTA and CDR2 FQGNSA. CDR3 length: 15 amino acids. The V end lost 10 bases, the J end lost 2 bases, and 20 bases lay between the germline ends. Complete variable domain (other parts from reference TRBV7-2 and TRBJ2-5): GAGVSQSPSNKVTEKGKDVELRCDPISGHTALYWYRQSLGQGLEFLIYFQGNSAPDKSGLPSDRFSAERTGGSVSTLTIQRTQQEDSAVYLCATKRSAGSQETQYFGPGTRLLVL.

The rearrangement joins TRBV4-2 to TRBJ2-1; 8 bases line up with TRBD2. Germline CDR1 reads LGHNA; CDR2 reads YNFKEQ. Losses at the gene ends were 4 bases for V and 7 bases for J; bases not matched to a gene: 9. The CDR3 has 15 residues. The DNA of the CDR3 is TGTGCCAGCAGCCGTAGCTCCGGGACTAGTAATGAGCAGTTCTTC. Protein: CASSRSSGTSNEQFF.

This clonotype has a single count. The rearrangement uses TRBV20-1 and TRBJ1-1; D gene uncertain. The CDR3 sequence is 14 residues long. Trimming pared 6 bases from V and 5 bases from J, leaving 19 bases between. Germline V gene sequence: CDR1 DFQATT, CDR2 SNEGSKA (reference sequence). For the CDR3, the DNA is TGCAGTGCGCCCGGGTCCCCAAGCCAAACTGAAGCTTTCTTT. Encoded protein: CSAPGSPSQTEAFF.

This chain links TRBV5-1 with TRBJ1-4; D is ambiguous. Trimming took off 2 bases at V and 6 bases at J, with 11 bases between the two ends. The CDR3 loop spans 14 amino acids. In germline, CDR1 is SGHRS, CDR2 YFSETQ. The CDR3 DNA follows: TGCGCCAGCAGCTTCGACTCGTCAGATGAAAAACTGTTTTTT. As protein: CASSFDSSDEKLFF.

There are a few counts of this clonotype. The rearrangement uses TRBV5-6 and TRBJ2-1; 13 positions agree with TRBD2. CDR1 SGHDT and CDR2 YYEEEE come from the germline V gene. Losses at the gene ends were 5 bases for V and 3 bases for J; bases not matched to a gene: 8. This CDR3 comprises 17 residues. CDR3 nucleotide sequence: TGTGCCAGCAGACACGGGACTAGCGGGACACTCTACAATGAGCAGTTCTTC. Protein: CASRHGTSGTLYNEQFF.

This rearrangement joins TRBV5-1 to TRBJ2-7, with TRBD1 matching 7 bases. Germline V CDR1 and CDR2: SGHRS, YFSETQ. The junction had 7 bases not matched to a gene; V was cut back by 4 bases and J by 3 bases. This CDR3 comprises 14 residues. DNA for the CDR3: TGCGCCAGCAGCGTAACAGGGGTGCGCTACGAGCAGTACTTC. It encodes CASSVTGVRYEQYF.

This chain links TRBV3-1 with TRBJ2-1; 11 bases align to TRBD2. This CDR3 region has 15 residues. Looked up from germline, CDR1 is LGHDT and CDR2 is YNNKEL (reference sequence). V was pared by 2 bases and J by 3 bases, with 0 bases of the junction left unmatched. DNA for the CDR3: TGTGCCAGCAGCCAAACTAGCGGGGGCTACAATGAGCAGTTCTTC. This codes for CASSQTSGGYNEQFF.

A few counts support this clonotype. One end of the junction is discordant with germline, which a read error may explain. The V and J genes are TRBV5-1 and TRBJ2-5; D possibly uses TRBD1 or TRBD2 (6 bases each). Germline-derived CDR1 and CDR2 are SGHRS and YFSETQ. This CDR3 is built from 14 residues. In nucleotides, the CDR3 is TGCGCCAGCGGCTTGAACGGGGGCGAAGAGACCCAGTACTTC. Its protein is CASGLNGGEETQYF.

This clonotype was found a few times. The gene calls are TRBV10-3 and TRBJ2-3; a weak D match, TRBD1 (5 bases). Deletions cut 6 bases from V and 2 bases from J, with 12 bases between. This CDR3 spans 14 amino acids. CDR1 and CDR2 from the germline V gene are ENHRY and SYGVKD. This chain's CDR3 is CAIRPDRNTDTQYF. The CDR3 region has the DNA TGTGCCATCAGACCCGACAGAAACACAGATACGCAGTATTTT.

This sequence joins TRBV7-2 and TRBJ2-2; 10 nucleotides agree with TRBD2. This CDR3 region has 16 residues. The germline gives CDR1 SGHTA, CDR2 FQGNSA. After removal of 4 bases from V and 0 bases from J, the junction contained 2 bases not matched to a gene. The CDR3 here is CASSSTSGANTGELFF. Written as DNA, the CDR3 is TGTGCCAGCAGCTCAACTAGCGGGGCGAACACCGGGGAGCTGTTTTTT.

V usage is TRBV5-1 and J usage is TRBJ2-1; maybe TRBD1 (5 bases). The germline V gene has CDR1 SGHRS and CDR2 YFSETQ. This CDR3 is 14 amino acids long. V lost 0 bases to trimming and J lost 3 bases, with 7 bases between them. CDR3 sequence: CASSLAGFYNEQFF. The CDR3 DNA reads TGCGCCAGCAGCTTGGCAGGGTTCTACAATGAGCAGTTCTTC.

This rearrangement joins TRBV11-1 to TRBJ1-3; D remains ambiguous. This CDR3 is built from 17 residues. Germline values: CDR1 SGHAT, CDR2 FQDESV (reference sequence). The germline V and J ends were trimmed by 2 bases and 0 bases, with 14 bases remaining between them. DNA of the CDR3: TGTGCCAGCAGCTTAAAGAAAGAGGGAAGCTCTGGAAACACCATATATTTT. This encodes CASSLKKEGSSGNTIYF.